The clone carrying this T cell receptor beta chain was detected ten times or more. Its antigen is unknown. These data originate in a study of metastatic and nonmetastatic thyroid tumors. Overall study: Thyroid patients, malignant and benign, had repertoires compared across blood and tumor or nodule tissue. Findings and caveats of the study: In blood and tumor, TCR beta diversity was reportedly significantly higher in malignant thyroid tumors than in benign nodules.

Nobody among the patients had been given any treatment before thyroid surgery. Original handling: Using the CDR3 differences seen across clinicopathological groups, the authors built a distant-metastasis classifier for papillary thyroid cancer, which was meant to discriminate distant-metastatic patients. Using MiXCR, TCRdb reanalyzed the PCR reads. Clone size and V and J calls follow TCRdb, not the original study. Found here are about 40,000 clones, around 10% of them singletons; the top ten hold approximately 22%. Germline V gene sequence: CDR1 MGHRA, CDR2 YSYEKL. V lost 4 bases, J lost 4 bases, and 8 bases stayed unmatched. The CDR3 runs to 16 residues.

V and J are TRBV4-1 and TRBJ1-5; 9 positions agree with TRBD1. The sequence was collected from a female donor with papillary thyroid cancer or a benign thyroid nodule (not recorded which). Some clones in this sample may be carry-over from other donors' samples. Sequencing was carried out using blood. CDR3 in DNA: TGCGCCAGCAGCCCTTCGGACAGGGGCAATAATCAGCCCCAGCATTTT. It codes for CASSPSDRGNNQPQHF.